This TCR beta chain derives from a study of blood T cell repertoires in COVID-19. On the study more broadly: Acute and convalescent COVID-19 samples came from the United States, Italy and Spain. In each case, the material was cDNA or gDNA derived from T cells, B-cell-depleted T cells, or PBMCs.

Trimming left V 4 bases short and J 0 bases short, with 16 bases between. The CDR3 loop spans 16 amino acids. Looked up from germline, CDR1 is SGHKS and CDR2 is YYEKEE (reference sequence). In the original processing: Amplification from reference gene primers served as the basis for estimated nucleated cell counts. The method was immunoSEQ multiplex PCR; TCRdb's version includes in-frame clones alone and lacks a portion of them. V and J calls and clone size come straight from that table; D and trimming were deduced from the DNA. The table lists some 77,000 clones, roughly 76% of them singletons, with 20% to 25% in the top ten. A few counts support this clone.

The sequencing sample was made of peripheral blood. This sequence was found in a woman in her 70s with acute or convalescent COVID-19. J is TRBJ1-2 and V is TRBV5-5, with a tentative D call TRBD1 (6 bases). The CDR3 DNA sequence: TGTGCCAGCAGCCCGAAAGGGGGGGCCCCTAACTATGGCTACACCTTC. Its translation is CASSPKGGAPNYGYTF.